This TCR beta chain was sequenced in a study of cytomegalovirus exposure and HLA in healthy donors. PCR used 60 Vbeta primers and 13 Jbeta primers. Method: immunoSEQ multiplex PCR; TCRdb's copy keeps in-frame clones and lacks some. The sample spans 100,000 to 150,000 clones; the ten largest clones claim around 1.5%. For this clone: Its antigen is unknown.

Study-wide findings and caveats: According to a later analysis, donors in an Asian-associated ancestry cluster reportedly had fewer N-insertions than the roughly 640-donor mean. Later analysis associated a missense DCLRE1C variant with TCR beta V- and J-gene trimming. Under in vitro conditions, a few CMV-associated chains were confirmed as specific for CMV antigens.

The CDR3 totals 15 residues. V dropped 4 bases and J dropped 4 bases, with 17 bases sitting between them. Germline V gives CDR1 SGHRS, CDR2 YFSETQ. The TCR originated in a woman aged 40 to 50 in good health and CMV-seronegative. V gene TRBV5-1 combines with J gene TRBJ1-1, with D unresolved. Sample: PBMCs. The CDR3 DNA is TGCGCCAGCAGCCCCGAAGAGGGTTTAAGCACTGAAGCTTTCTTT. Residues: CASSPEEGLSTEAFF.